This T cell receptor beta chain was retrieved from a study of radiotherapy plus CTLA-4 blockade in lung cancer. Background on the study: Objective response rate was 18%; disease control rate, approximately 28%.

Ipilimumab CTLA-4 blockade and focal radiation were given to patients with chemo-refractory metastatic non-small-cell lung cancer. V lost 3 bases, J lost 4 bases, and 15 bases lay in between. The CDR3 totals 16 residues. Germline CDR1 and CDR2: MGHRA and YSYEKL. Clones were sequenced by immunoSEQ multiplex PCR, and TCRdb holds only the in-frame ones, with some missing. The sample carries more than 40,000 clones, around 69% recorded once. In the case of this clone: The antigen remains undetermined.

Points from the study as a whole: Blood-borne expansion of tumor-derived TCR clones followed radiotherapy plus ipilimumab. The best prediction of response reportedly came from early blood T cell clone dynamics, with interferon-beta.

This sample comprised peripheral blood, obtained from a patient treated with radiotherapy plus ipilimumab. J is TRBJ2-2 and V is TRBV4-1; the D call may be TRBD1 or TRBD2 (5 bases each). The sequence derives from a human donor with non-small cell lung cancer who had stable disease on radiotherapy plus ipilimumab. The CDR3 DNA reads as TGCGCCAGCAGCCATGACGTGGGGGTAAGCACCGGGGAGCTGTTTTTT. Amino acid sequence: CASSHDVGVSTGELFF.